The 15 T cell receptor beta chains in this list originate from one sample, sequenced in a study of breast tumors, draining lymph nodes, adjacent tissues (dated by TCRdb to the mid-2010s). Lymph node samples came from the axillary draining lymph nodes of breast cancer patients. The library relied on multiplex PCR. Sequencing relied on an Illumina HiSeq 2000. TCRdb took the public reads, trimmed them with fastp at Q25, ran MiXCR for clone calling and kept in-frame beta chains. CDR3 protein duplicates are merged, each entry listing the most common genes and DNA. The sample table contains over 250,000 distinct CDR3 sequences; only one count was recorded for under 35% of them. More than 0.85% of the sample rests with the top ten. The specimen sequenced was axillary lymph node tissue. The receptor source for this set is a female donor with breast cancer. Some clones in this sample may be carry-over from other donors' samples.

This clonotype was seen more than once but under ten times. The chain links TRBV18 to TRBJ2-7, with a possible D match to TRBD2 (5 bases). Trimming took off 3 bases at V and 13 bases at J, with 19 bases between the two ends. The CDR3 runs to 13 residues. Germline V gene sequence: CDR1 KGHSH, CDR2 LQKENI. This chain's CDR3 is CASSPPGGGPYYF. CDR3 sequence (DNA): TGTGCCAGCTCACCTCCTGGCGGAGGCCCGTATTACTTC.

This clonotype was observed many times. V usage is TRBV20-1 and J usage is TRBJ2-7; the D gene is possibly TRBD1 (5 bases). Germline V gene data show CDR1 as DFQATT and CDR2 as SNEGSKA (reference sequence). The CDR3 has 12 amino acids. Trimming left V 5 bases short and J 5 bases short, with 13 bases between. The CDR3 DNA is TGCAGTGCTCTTAGGGGCCGGCACGAGCAGTACTTC. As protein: CSALRGRHEQYF.

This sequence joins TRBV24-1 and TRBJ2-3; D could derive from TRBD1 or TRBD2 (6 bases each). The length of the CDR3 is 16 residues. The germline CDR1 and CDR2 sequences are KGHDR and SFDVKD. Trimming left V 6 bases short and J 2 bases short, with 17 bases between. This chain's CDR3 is CATSRKGGTDTDTQYF. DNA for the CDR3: TGTGCCACCAGTCGTAAAGGGGGGACCGACACAGATACGCAGTATTTT.

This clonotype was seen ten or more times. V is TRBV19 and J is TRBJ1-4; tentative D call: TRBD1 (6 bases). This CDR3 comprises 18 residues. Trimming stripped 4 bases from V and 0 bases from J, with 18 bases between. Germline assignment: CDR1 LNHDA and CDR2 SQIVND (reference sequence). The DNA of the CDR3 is TGTGCCAGTAGTAACAGGGCCCTCCACCCCGCAACTAATGAAAAACTGTTTTTT. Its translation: CASSNRALHPATNEKLFF.

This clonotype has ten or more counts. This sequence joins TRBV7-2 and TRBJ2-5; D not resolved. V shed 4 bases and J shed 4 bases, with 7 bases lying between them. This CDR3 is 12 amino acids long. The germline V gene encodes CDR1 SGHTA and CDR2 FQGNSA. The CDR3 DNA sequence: TGTGCCAGCAGCTCGTTCTCAGAGACCCAGTACTTC. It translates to CASSSFSETQYF. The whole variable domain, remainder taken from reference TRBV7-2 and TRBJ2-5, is GAGVSQSPSNKVTEKGKDVELRCDPISGHTALYWYRQSLGQGLEFLIYFQGNSAPDKSGLPSDRFSAERTGGSVSTLTIQRTQQEDSAVYLCASSSFSETQYFGPGTRLLVL.

CDR3 amino acids: CASSPGGQGAIGYTF. DNA of the CDR3: TGTGCCAGCTCACCGGGGGGACAGGGAGCTATTGGCTACACCTTC. The chain has TRBV18 and TRBJ1-2; 9 bases agree with TRBD1. The junction had 9 bases not matched to a gene; V was cut back by 3 bases and J by 7 bases. The CDR3 has 15 residues. Germline V CDR1 and CDR2: KGHSH, LQKENI.

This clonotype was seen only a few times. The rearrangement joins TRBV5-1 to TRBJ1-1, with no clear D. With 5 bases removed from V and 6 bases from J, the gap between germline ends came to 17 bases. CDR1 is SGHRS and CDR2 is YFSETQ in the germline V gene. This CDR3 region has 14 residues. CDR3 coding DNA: TGCGCCAGCAGAGAAAGGGAGGTCATCGCTGAAGCTTTCTTT. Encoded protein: CASREREVIAEAFF.

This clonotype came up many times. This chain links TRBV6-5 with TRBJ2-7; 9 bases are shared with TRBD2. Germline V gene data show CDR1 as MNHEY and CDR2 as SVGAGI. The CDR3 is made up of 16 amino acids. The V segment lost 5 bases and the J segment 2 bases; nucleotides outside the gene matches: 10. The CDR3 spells CASSPVGLAPTYEQYF. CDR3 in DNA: TGTGCCAGCAGTCCGGTCGGACTAGCGCCGACCTACGAGCAGTACTTC.

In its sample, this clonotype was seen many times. CDR3 sequence: CASSGRTSGRGWQFF. CDR3 sequence (DNA): TGTGCCAGCAGTGGGAGGACTAGCGGGAGAGGGTGGCAGTTCTTC. This chain uses TRBV12-3 or TRBV12-4 with TRBJ2-1, with 13 bases lining up with TRBD2. The CDR3 consists of 15 residues. V was clipped by 5 bases and J by 12 bases; unmatched bases: 10.

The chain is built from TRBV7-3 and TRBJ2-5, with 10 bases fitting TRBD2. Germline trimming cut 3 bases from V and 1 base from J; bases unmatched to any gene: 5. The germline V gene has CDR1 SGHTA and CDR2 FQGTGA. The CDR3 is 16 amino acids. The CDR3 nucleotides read TGTGCCAGCAGCTTCTTGGCTAGCGGGAGCCAAGAGACCCAGTACTTC. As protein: CASSFLASGSQETQYF.

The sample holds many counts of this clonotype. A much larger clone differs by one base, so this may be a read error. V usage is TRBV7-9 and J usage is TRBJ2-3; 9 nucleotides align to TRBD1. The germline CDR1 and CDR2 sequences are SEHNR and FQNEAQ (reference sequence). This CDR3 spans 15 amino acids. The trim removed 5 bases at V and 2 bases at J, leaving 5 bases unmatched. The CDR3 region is CASSGGQGITDTQYF. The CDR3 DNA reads TGTGCCAGCAGCGGAGGACAGGGGATCACAGATACGCAGTATTTT.

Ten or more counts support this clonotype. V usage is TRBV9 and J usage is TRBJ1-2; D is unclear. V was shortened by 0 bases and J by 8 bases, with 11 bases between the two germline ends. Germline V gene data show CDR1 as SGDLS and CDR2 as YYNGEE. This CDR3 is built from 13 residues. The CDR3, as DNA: TGTGCCAGCAGCGTAGCGGCCGGCGAGGGCTACACCTTC. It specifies CASSVAAGEGYTF.

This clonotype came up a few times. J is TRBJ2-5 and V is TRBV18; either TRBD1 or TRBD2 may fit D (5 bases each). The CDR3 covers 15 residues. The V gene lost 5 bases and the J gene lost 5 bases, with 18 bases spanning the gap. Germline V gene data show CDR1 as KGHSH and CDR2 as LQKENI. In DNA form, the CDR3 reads TGTGCCAGCTCAGTACCGGGACGTAGATCGGAGACCCAGTACTTC. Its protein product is CASSVPGRRSETQYF.

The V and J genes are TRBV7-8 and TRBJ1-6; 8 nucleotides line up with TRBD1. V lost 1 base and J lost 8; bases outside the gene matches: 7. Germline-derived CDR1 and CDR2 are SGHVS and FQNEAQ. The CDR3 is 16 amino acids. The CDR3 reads CASSLVGQGEYSPLHF. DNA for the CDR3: TGTGCCAGCAGCTTAGTCGGACAGGGCGAGTATTCACCCCTCCACTTT.

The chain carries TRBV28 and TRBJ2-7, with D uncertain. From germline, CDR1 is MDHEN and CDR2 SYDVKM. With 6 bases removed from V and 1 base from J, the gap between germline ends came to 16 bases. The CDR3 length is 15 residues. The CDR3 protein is CASSTTGRNSYEQYF. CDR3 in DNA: TGTGCCAGCAGCACCACCGGACGGAATTCCTACGAGCAGTACTTC.